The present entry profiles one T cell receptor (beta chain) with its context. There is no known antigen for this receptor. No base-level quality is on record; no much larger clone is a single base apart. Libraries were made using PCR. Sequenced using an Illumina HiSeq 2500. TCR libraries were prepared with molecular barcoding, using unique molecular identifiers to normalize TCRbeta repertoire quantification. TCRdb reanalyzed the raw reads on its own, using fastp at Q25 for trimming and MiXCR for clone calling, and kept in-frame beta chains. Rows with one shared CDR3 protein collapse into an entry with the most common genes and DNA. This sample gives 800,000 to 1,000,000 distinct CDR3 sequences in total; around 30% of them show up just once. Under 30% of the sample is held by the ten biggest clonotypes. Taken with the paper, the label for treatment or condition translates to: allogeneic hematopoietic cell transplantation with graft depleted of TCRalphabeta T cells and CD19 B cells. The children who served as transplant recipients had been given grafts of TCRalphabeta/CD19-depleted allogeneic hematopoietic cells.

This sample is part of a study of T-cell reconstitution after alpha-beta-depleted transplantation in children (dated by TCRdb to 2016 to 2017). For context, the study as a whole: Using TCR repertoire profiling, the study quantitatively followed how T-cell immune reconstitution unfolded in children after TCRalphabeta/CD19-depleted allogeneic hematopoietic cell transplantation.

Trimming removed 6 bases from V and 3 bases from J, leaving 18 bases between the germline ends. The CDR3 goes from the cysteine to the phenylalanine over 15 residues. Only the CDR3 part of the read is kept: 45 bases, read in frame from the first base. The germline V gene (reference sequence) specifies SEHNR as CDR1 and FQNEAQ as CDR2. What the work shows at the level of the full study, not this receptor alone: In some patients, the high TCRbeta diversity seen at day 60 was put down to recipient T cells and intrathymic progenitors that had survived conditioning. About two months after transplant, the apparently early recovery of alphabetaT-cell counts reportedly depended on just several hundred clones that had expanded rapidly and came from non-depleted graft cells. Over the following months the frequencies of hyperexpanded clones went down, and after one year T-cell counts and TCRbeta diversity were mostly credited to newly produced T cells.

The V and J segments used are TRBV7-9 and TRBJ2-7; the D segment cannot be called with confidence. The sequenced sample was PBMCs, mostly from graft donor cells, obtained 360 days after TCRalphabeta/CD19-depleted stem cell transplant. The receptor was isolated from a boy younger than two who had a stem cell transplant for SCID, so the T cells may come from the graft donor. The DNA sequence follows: TGTGCCAGCAGTCGAGGTACCCAATTGAACTACGAGCAGTACTTC. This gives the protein CASSRGTQLNYEQYF.